The 13 T cell receptor delta chains reported below all come from one sample, sequenced in a study of Vδ1+ human thymocytes. Study-level findings and limits: Thymic TRG and TRD repertoires appeared highly polyclonal, with Gaussian CDR3 length distributions.

Extracted RNA was reverse transcribed into cDNA. Multiplex PCR used pooled V-gene forward primers and a constant-region reverse primer to amplify CDR3s. TCRdb called clones from the multiplex PCR reads again using CATT. The sample holds tens of thousands of delta-chain clones, less than 20% seen once. These receptors are not linked to any known antigen. The sample was Vdelta1+ gamma-delta thymocytes from the thymus. Noted subset: FACS-sorted CD3+ TCRalphabeta- TCRVdelta1+ TCRVdelta2- thymocytes. These receptors were obtained from a boy in the first two years of life who had congenital heart surgery.

This clone was detected a few times. This chain joins TRDV3 and TRDJ1, with D possibly matching TRDD3 (6 bases). With 1 base removed from V and 2 bases from J, the gap between germline ends came to 17 bases. The CDR3 runs to 15 residues. The germline CDR1 and CDR2 sequences are TVYSNPD and GDNSRS (reference sequence). CDR3 residues: CAFTLKGENTDKLIF. The CDR3 bases are TGTGCCTTTACTCTAAAGGGGGAAAATACCGATAAACTCATCTTT.

The chain has TRDV2 and TRDJ3; 12 nucleotides match TRDD3. The CDR3 sequence is 21 residues long. Germline V CDR1 and CDR2: GEAIGNYY, EKD. The J segment lost 0 bases and the V segment lost 0 bases, leaving 8 bases of the junction unmatched. The CDR3 region is CACDTGNWGILSSWDTRQMFF. CDR3 nucleotide sequence: TGTGCCTGTGACACCGGAAACTGGGGGATACTGAGCTCCTGGGACACCCGACAGATGTTTTTC.

A word on this clone: A much larger clone is a single base away; this may be a read error. This chain connects TRDV2 to TRDJ3, with a tentative D call TRDD3 (6 bases). The CDR3 runs 15 residues. Germline V gene sequence: CDR1 GEAIGNYY, CDR2 EKD. The germline V and J ends were trimmed by 4 bases and 14 bases, with 20 bases remaining between them. The CDR3 region is CACETGHPYWGQMFF. Written as DNA, the CDR3 is TGTGCCTGTGAGACGGGTCATCCGTACTGGGGACAGATGTTTTTC.

The genes are TRDV1 and TRDJ1; 12 bases fit TRDD3. The CDR3 runs to 23 residues. CDR1 and CDR2 from the germline V gene are TSWWSYY and QGS. Germline trimming cut 3 bases from V and 0 bases from J; bases unmatched to any gene: 23. CDR3 sequence: CALGEAHRPYWGIPGMYTDKLIF. In nucleotides, the CDR3 is TGTGCTCTTGGGGAGGCACATAGACCGTACTGGGGGATACCGGGTATGTACACCGATAAACTCATCTTT.

This chain connects TRDV1 to TRDJ1; 7 bases line up with TRDD3. The germline V gene encodes CDR1 TSWWSYY and CDR2 QGS. The CDR3 consists of 18 residues. The V and J ends lost 1 base and 2 bases, in that order; junction bases with no gene match: 13. CDR3 sequence reads: CALGEPSDWGRVTDKLIF. The CDR3 DNA is TGTGCTCTTGGGGAACCCTCCGACTGGGGAAGGGTTACCGATAAACTCATCTTT.

This clone was seen a few times. The chain carries TRDV1 and TRDJ1, with 13 bases aligning to TRDD3. The germline CDR1 and CDR2 sequences are TSWWSYY and QGS. V was clipped by 1 base and J by 0 bases; unmatched bases: 20. The CDR3 has 23 residues. The CDR3 is CALGEREGYWGIRVSDDTDKLIF. The CDR3 nucleotides are TGTGCTCTTGGGGAACGCGAGGGATACTGGGGGATACGCGTATCTGATGACACCGATAAACTCATCTTT.

V and J are TRDV1 and TRDJ1; D is uncertain. The CDR3 length is 18 residues. Germline V gene data show CDR1 as TSWWSYY and CDR2 as QGS. V lost 4 bases and J lost 2, with 23 bases in between. The CDR3 is CALGGARTYKGETDKLIF. Here the CDR3 DNA reads TGTGCTCTTGGGGGAGCCCGTACGTATAAGGGTGAAACCGATAAACTCATCTTT.

The chain recombines TRDV1 with TRDJ1; TRDD3 matches at 11 bases. The ends lost 5 bases at V and 0 bases at J; junction bases unmatched: 47. This CDR3 contains 30 residues. In germline, CDR1 is TSWWSYY, CDR2 QGS. As DNA, the CDR3 is TGTGCTCTTGGGAACTGGAGTGGTGACCATTCTGGTGGGGGATACGCGGGGTACGCGAGTTGCTTCTGGTACACCGATAAACTCATCTTT. Translation gives CALGNWSGDHSGGGYAGYASCFWYTDKLIF.

This clone was seen a few times. The chain has TRDV1 and TRDJ1; TRDD3 matches at 7 bases. CDR3 length: 19 residues. Germline lookup yields CDR1 TSWWSYY and CDR2 QGS. After removal of 4 bases from V and 3 bases from J, the junction contained 20 bases not matched to a gene. The CDR3 loop is CALGALLLRNWGNADKLIF. The CDR3 coding sequence is TGTGCTCTTGGGGCCCTCCTCCTCCGAAACTGGGGTAACGCCGATAAACTCATCTTT.

V gene TRDV1 combines with J gene TRDJ1; 7 nucleotides match TRDD3. J gave up 1 base and V 1 base, and 12 bases lay outside the gene matches. The CDR3 has 18 residues. Germline V gene lookup returns CDR1 TSWWSYY and CDR2 QGS. The CDR3 region has the DNA TGTGCTCTTGGGGAACCCGTTCCCCCGAACTGGGGCACCGATAAACTCATCTTT. Translating it yields CALGEPVPPNWGTDKLIF.

The V and J genes are TRDV1 and TRDJ1, with 13 bases matching TRDD3. Germline trimming cut 5 bases from V and 1 base from J; bases unmatched to any gene: 13. CDR3 length: 19 amino acids. In germline, CDR1 is TSWWSYY, CDR2 QGS. CDR3 in DNA: TGTGCTCTTGGGCCCTTTGTTACTGGGGGATACGGCGGCACCGATAAACTCATCTTT. As protein: CALGPFVTGGYGGTDKLIF.

The genes are TRDV1 and TRDJ1, with D perhaps TRDD2 or TRDD3 (9 bases each). The CDR3 spans 21 residues. The germline gives CDR1 TSWWSYY, CDR2 QGS. V lost 2 bases and J 6 bases, leaving 34 bases between the germline ends. The CDR3 spells CALGETSFLLTGDTRVNKLIF. Written as DNA, the CDR3 is TGTGCTCTTGGGGAAACTTCCTTCCTACTAACGGGGGATACCCGGGTCAATAAACTCATCTTT.

This clone has more than one count but fewer than ten. The chain couples TRDV1 to TRDJ1, with D possibly TRDD3 on 6 matching bases. The CDR3 contains 20 residues. The germline V and J ends were trimmed by 3 bases and 0 bases, with 26 bases remaining between them. Per the germline V gene, CDR1 is TSWWSYY and CDR2 is QGS. The CDR3 nucleotides are TGTGCTCTTGGGGATCCAATTCTACGCTGGGGCTCTACGTACACCGATAAACTCATCTTT. Encoded protein: CALGDPILRWGSTYTDKLIF.